The TCR beta chain under discussion was sequenced for a study of T cell responses to AZD1222 COVID-19 vaccine. Study-level results: At study baseline, merely more than 5 AZD1222 recipients were seropositive. When two AZD1222 doses had been given, Spike-specific TCR breadth and depth rose. CD4 TCRs linked to vaccination spanned spike, dominating at 160-218 and 743-854.

Regarding this clone: Its antigen remains unknown.

Germline CDR1 reads SGHRS; CDR2 reads YFSETQ. This CDR3 is built from 16 residues. V gave up 0 bases and J gave up 3 bases; unmatched junction bases: 1. Assay: immunoSEQ multiplex PCR; the TCRdb copy retains only in-frame clones and omits some. The repertoire includes 140,000 or so clones, approximately 91% of them detected once, and around 2.1% sits in the top ten. The TCR originated in an adult who received the AZD1222 COVID-19 vaccine. This sample comprised peripheral blood, obtained 28 days after the second AZD1222 dose. The rearrangement uses TRBV5-1 and TRBJ2-5, with 14 bases aligning to TRBD2. The CDR3 coding sequence is TGCGCCAGCAGCTTGGGACTAGCGGGAGGGGAAGAGACCCAGTACTTC. Translation: CASSLGLAGGEETQYF.